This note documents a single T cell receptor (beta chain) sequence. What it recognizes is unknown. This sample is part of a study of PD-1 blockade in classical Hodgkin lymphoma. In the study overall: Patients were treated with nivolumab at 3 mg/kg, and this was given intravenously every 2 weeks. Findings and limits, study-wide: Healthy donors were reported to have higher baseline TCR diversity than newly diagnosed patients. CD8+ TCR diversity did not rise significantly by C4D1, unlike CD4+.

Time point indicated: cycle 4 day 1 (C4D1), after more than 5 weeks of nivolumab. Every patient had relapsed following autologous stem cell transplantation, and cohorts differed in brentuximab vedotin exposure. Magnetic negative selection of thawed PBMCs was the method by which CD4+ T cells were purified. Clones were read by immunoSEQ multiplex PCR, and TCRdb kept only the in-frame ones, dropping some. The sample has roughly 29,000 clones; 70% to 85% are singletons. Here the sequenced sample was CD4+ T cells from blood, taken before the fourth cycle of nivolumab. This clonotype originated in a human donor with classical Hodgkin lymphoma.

The CDR3 spells CASSRWGGLPSGNTIYF. The CDR3 bases are TGTGCCAGCAGCCGTTGGGGAGGACTTCCCTCTGGAAACACCATATATTTT. The chain uses TRBV13 and TRBJ1-3; D remains unclear. The germline V gene encodes CDR1 PRHDT and CDR2 FYEKMQ (reference sequence). V lost 5 bases to trimming and J lost 0 bases, with 17 bases between them. The CDR3 totals 17 residues. Full variable domain (remainder filled in from reference TRBV13 and TRBJ1-3): AAGVIQSPRHLIKEKRETATLKCYPIPRHDTVYWYQQGPGQDPQFLISFYEKMQSDKGSIPDRFSAQQFSDYHSELNMSSLELGDSALYFCASSRWGGLPSGNTIYFGEGSWLTVV.